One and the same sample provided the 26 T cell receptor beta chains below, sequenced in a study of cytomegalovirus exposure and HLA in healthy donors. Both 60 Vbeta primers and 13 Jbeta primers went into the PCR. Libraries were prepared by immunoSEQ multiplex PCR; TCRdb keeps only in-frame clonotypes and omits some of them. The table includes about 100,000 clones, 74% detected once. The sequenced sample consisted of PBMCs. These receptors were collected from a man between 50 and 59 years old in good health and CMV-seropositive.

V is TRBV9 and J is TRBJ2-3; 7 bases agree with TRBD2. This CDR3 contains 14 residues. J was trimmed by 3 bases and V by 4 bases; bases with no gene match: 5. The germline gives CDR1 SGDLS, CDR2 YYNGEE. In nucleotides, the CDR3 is TGTGCCAGCAGCTACCGGGACTATACAGATACGCAGTATTTT. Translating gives CASSYRDYTDTQYF.

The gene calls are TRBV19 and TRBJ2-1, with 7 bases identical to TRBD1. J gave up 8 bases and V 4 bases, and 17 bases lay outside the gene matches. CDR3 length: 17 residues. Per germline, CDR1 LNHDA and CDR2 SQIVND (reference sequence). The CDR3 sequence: CASSTNRQGPIWDEQFF. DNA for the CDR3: TGTGCCAGTAGTACCAATAGACAGGGACCAATTTGGGATGAGCAGTTCTTC.

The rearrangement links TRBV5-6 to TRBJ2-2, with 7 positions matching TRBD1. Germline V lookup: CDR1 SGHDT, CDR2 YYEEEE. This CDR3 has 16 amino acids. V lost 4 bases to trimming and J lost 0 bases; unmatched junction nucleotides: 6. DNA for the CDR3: TGTGCCAGCAGCCCGACAGGGCTCGCGAACACCGGGGAGCTGTTTTTT. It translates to CASSPTGLANTGELFF.

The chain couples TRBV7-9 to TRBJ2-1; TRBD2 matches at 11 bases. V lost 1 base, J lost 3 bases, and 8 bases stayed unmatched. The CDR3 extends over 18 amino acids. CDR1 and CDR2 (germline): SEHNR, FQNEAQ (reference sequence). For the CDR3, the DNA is TGTGCCAGCAGCTTAGGAACTAGCGGGAGTAACAACTACAATGAGCAGTTCTTC. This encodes CASSLGTSGSNNYNEQFF.

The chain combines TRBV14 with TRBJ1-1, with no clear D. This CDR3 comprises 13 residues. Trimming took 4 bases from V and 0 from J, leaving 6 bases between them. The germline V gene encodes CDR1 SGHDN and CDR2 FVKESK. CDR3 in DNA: TGTGCCAGCAGCCTACAGTTGAACACTGAAGCTTTCTTT. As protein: CASSLQLNTEAFF.

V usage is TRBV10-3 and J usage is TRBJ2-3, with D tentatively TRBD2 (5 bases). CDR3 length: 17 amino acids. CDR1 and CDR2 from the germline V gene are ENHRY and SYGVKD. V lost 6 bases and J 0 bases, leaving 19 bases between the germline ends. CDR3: CAIRYTGKTGSTDTQYF. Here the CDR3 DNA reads TGTGCCATCAGGTACACCGGGAAGACCGGTAGCACAGATACGCAGTATTTT.

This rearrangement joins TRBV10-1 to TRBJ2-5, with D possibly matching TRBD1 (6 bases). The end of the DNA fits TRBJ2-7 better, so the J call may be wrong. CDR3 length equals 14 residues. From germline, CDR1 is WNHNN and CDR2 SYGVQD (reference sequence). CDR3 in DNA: TGCGCCAGCAGTGATCGACAGGTTTCATACGAGCAGTACTTC. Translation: CASSDRQVSYEQYF.

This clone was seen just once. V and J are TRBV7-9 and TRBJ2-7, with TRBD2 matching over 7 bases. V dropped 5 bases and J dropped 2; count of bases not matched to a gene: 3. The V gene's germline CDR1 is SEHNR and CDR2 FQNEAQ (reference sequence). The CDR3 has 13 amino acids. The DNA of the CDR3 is TGTGCCAGCAGCCCGGGGGGAACCTACGAGCAGTACTTC. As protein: CASSPGGTYEQYF.

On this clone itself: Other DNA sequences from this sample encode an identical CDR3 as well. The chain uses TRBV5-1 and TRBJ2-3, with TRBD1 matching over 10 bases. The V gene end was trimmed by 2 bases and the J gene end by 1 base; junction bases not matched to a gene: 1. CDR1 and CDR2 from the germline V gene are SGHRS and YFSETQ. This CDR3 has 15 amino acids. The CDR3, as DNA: TGCGCCAGCAGCTTAGGACAGGGGGGCACAGATACGCAGTATTTT. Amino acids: CASSLGQGGTDTQYF. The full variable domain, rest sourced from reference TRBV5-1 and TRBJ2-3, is KAGVTQTPRYLIKTRGQQVTLSCSPISGHRSVSWYQQTPGQGLQFLFEYFSETQRNKGNFPGRFSGRQFSNSRSEMNVSTLELGDSALYLCASSLGQGGTDTQYFGPGTRLTVL.

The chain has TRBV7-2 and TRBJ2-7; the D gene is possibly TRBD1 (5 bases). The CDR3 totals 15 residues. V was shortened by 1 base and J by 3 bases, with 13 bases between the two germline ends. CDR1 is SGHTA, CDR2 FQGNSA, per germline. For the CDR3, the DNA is TGTGCCAGCAGCTTAGAGTGGGGCTCCCTCTACGAGCAGTACTTC. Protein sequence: CASSLEWGSLYEQYF.

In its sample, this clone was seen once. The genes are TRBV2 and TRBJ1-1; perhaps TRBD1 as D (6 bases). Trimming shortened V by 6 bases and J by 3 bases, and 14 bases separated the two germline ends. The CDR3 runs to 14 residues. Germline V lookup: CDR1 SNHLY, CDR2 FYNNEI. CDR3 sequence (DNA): TGTGCCAGCAGGACGGGACAAGGGGACACTGAAGCTTTCTTT. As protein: CASRTGQGDTEAFF.

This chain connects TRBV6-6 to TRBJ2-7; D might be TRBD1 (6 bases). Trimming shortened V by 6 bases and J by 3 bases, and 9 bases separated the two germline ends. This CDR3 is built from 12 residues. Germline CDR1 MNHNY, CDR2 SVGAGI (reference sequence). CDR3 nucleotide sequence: TGTGCCAGCAGGTCAGGGGTCTACGAGCAGTACTTC. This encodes CASRSGVYEQYF.

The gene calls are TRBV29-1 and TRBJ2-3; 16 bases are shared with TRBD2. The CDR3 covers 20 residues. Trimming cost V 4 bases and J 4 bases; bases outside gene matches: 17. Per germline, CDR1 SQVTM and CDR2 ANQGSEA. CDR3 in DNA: TGCAGCGTTGTCCGCTCCGGGACTAGCGGGAGGGCCGGGTTTTCAGATACGCAGTATTTT. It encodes CSVVRSGTSGRAGFSDTQYF.

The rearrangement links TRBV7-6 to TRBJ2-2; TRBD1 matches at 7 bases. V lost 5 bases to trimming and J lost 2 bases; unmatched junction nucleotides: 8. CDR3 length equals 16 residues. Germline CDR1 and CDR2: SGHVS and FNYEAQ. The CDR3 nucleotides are TGTGCCAGCAGCCCCCGACAGGGAGCAAACACCGGGGAGCTGTTTTTT. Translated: CASSPRQGANTGELFF.

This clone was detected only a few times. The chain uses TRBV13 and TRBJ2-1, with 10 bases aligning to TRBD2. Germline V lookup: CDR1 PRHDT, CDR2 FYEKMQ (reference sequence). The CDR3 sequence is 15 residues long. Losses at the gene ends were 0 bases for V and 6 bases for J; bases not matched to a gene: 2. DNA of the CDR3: TGTGCCAGCAGCTTAGGACTAGCGGGGTTCAATGAGCAGTTCTTC. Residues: CASSLGLAGFNEQFF.

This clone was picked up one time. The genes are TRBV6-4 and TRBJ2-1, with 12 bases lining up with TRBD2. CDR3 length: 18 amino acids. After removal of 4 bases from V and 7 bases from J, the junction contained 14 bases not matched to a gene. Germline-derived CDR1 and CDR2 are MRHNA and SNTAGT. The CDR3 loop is CASSATASSGRVGNEQFF. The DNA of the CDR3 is TGTGCCAGCAGTGCAACGGCGTCTAGCGGGAGGGTGGGTAATGAGCAGTTCTTC.

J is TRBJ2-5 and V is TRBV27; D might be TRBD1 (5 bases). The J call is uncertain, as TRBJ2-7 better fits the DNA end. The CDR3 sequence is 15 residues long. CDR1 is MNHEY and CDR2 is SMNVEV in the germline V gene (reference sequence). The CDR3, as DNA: TGTGCCAGCAGTTTTGAGACAGTCCCTTTGGACGAGCAGTACTTC. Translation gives CASSFETVPLDEQYF.

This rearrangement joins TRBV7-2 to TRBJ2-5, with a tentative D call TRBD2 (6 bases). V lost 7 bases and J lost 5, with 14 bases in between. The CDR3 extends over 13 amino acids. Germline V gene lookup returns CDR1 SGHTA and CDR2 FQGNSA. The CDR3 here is CASTSRETETQYF. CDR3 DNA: TGTGCCAGCACGTCCCGGGAGACCGAGACCCAGTACTTC.

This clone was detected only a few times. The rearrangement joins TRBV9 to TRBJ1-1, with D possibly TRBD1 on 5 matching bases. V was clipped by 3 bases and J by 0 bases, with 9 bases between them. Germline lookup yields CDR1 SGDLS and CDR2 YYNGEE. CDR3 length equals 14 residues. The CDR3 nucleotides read TGTGCCAGCAGCGGCAGGGCGATGAACACTGAAGCTTTCTTT. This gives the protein CASSGRAMNTEAFF.

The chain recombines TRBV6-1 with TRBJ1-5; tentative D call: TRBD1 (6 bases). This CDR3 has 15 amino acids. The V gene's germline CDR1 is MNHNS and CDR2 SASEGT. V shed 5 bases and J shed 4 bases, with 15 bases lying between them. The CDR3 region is CASSQGGQSNQPQHF. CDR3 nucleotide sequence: TGTGCCAGCAGTCAAGGGGGGCAGTCGAATCAGCCCCAGCATTTT.

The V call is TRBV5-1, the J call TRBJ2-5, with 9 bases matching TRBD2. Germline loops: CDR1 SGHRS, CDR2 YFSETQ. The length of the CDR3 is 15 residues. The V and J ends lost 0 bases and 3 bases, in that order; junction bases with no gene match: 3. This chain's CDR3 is CASSLAASGEETQYF. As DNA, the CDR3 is TGCGCCAGCAGCTTGGCGGCTAGCGGGGAAGAGACCCAGTACTTC.

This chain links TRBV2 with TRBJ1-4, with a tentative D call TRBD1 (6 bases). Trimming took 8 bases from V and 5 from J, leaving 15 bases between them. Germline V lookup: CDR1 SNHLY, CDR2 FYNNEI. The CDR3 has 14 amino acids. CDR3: CASGRQDLNEKLFF. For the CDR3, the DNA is TGTGCCAGCGGGAGACAGGACCTAAATGAAAAACTGTTTTTT. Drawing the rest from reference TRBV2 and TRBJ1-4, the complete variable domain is EPEVTQTPSHQVTQMGQEVILRCVPISNHLYFYWYRQILGQKVEFLVSFYNNEISEKSEIFDDQFSVERPDGSNFTLKIRSTKLEDSAMYFCASGRQDLNEKLFFGSGTQLSVL.

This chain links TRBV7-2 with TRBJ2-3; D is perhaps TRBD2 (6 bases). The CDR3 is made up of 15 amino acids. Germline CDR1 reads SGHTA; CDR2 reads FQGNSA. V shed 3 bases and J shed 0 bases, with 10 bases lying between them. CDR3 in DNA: TGTGCCAGCAGCTTTGGCGGGGAGAGCACAGATACGCAGTATTTT. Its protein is CASSFGGESTDTQYF.

The CDR3 region has the DNA TGTGCCATCGGCGGGGACAGCCTCATAGGCTACACCTTC. This gives the protein CAIGGDSLIGYTF. This chain joins TRBV10-3 and TRBJ1-2; 7 nucleotides match TRBD1. The length of the CDR3 is 13 residues. Germline loops: CDR1 ENHRY, CDR2 SYGVKD. After removal of 8 bases from V and 8 bases from J, the junction contained 11 bases not matched to a gene.

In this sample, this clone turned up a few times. The CDR3 DNA follows: TGTGCCAGCAGTTCCGGACCCGGGGGTACGCAGTATTTT. Its protein product is CASSSGPGGTQYF. This chain links TRBV6-4 with TRBJ2-3, with TRBD2 as a possible D gene (6 bases). V lost 5 bases to trimming and J lost 8 bases, with 14 bases between them. CDR1 and CDR2 (germline): MRHNA, SNTAGT. The CDR3 consists of 13 residues.

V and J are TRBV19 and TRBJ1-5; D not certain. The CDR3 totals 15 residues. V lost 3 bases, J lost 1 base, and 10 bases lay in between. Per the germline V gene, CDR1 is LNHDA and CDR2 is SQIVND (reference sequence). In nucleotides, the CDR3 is TGTGCCAGTAGTATTTTTGCAGAAAGCAATCAGCCCCAGCATTTT. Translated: CASSIFAESNQPQHF.